This T cell receptor (beta chain) comes out of a study of CD8 T cells in Susac syndrome. Study observations and caveats: As acknowledged by the study, its TCR sequencing and HLA analysis included a relatively small number of individuals.

Random hexamers were used to reverse transcribe 0.5 to 1 ug of RNA. The method of amplification for TCR beta CDR3 was immunoSEQ multiplex PCR, covering 54 Vbeta and 13 Jbeta. TCRdb analysed the immunoSEQ multiplex PCR reads with MiXCR anew, one entry per CDR3 protein. The data contain more than 100,000 distinct CDR3 sequences, roughly 96% of them singletons. This clonotype was picked up one time. What it binds is not known. CDR1 is ENHRY and CDR2 is SYGVKD in the germline V gene. The V gene end was trimmed by 6 bases and the J gene end by 2 bases; junction bases not matched to a gene: 7. The CDR3 is made up of 14 amino acids. TCR beta sequences were obtained from blood CD8+ and CD4+ T cells.

The chain recombines TRBV10-3 with TRBJ2-7; 7 nucleotides agree with TRBD1. The sequencing input was CD4+ T cells from PBMCs. The clonotype originates from a human donor in good health. The CDR3 nucleotides are TGTGCCATCAGGTCCGACAGGGATCCCTACGAGCAGTACTTC. Encoded protein: CAIRSDRDPYEQYF.